This T cell receptor beta chain was profiled in a study of OX40 agonist ivuxolimab in advanced cancers. Study at large: Clinicians treated patients with ivuxolimab, an agonistic anti-OX40 (CD134) antibody. Overall study results and limits: Clonal expansion by week 6 occurred in CD4+ and CD8+ blood T cells (at 0.1 to 3.0 mg/kg). What antigens the expanded peripheral T cells recognized was never established.

Exclusion of a patient followed from autoimmune disease history or systemic immunosuppression. As regards this clone: The antigen remains unidentified.

Method: immunoSEQ multiplex PCR; TCRdb's copy keeps in-frame clones and lacks some. The sample has some 70,000 clones, roughly nine tenths seen once. Germline V CDR1 and CDR2: SGHVS, FQNEAQ. Trimming took 4 bases from V and 5 from J, leaving 17 bases between them. The CDR3 runs to 15 residues. This material consisted of CD4+ or CD8+ T cells sorted from blood, taken in a trial of the OX40 agonist ivuxolimab. The chain has TRBV7-8 and TRBJ1-1, with unresolved D. The clonotype comes from an adult with an advanced solid tumor such as melanoma, head and neck, liver or kidney cancer. CDR3 sequence reads: CASSSRPWAGTEAFF. Written as DNA, the CDR3 is TGTGCCAGCAGCTCCAGACCGTGGGCGGGGACTGAAGCTTTCTTT.